The table lists the clone carrying this T cell receptor (beta chain) with a count of one. The data were taken from a study of blood T cell repertoires in COVID-19. The table came from immunoSEQ multiplex PCR; TCRdb's copy has only in-frame clones and leaves some out. The sample gives around 300,000 clones, 80% to 90% of which show up once; under 3% is in the top ten. V was trimmed by 6 bases and J by 7 bases, leaving 18 bases between them. CDR1 is MNHEY and CDR2 is SVGAGI in the germline V gene. CDR3 size: 14 residues. The rearrangement joins TRBV6-5 to TRBJ1-2; possible D gene TRBD1, 5 bases. Input material: PBMCs or T cells enriched from blood (not recorded which). The receptor comes from a woman younger than 30 who had recovered from COVID-19. For the CDR3, the DNA is TGTGCCAGCAGGCCAAACGACAGTTGGGGTGGCTACACCTTC. Amino acid sequence: CASRPNDSWGGYTF.